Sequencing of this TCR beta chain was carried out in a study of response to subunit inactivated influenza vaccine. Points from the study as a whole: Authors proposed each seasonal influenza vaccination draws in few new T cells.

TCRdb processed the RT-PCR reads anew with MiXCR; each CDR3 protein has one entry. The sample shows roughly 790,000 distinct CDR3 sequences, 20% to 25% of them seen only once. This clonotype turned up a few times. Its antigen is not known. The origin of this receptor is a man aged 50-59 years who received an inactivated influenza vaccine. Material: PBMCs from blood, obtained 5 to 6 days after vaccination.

The CDR3 is CASSPSSSTGYGYTF. The DNA of the CDR3 is TGTGCCAGCTCACCTAGTTCCTCTACGGGCTATGGCTACACCTTC. The chain combines TRBV18 with TRBJ1-2; D not certain. The CDR3 totals 15 residues. The germline gives CDR1 KGHSH, CDR2 LQKENI. V was pared by 3 bases and J by 4 bases, with 15 bases between.